Below, 24 T cell receptor beta chains from the same sample are listed, as sequenced in a study of blood T cell repertoires in COVID-19. Clones were sequenced by immunoSEQ multiplex PCR, and TCRdb holds only the in-frame ones, with some missing. Of about 170,000 clones in the sample, 89% were seen once. Sequencing used PBMCs or T cells enriched from blood (not recorded which). The receptors originated from a woman between 18 and 30 years old who had recovered from COVID-19.

The CDR3 here is CASSLQLGGDYGYTF. The CDR3 bases are TGCGCCAGCAGCTTGCAGTTAGGGGGTGACTATGGCTACACCTTC. The J gene is TRBJ1-2, the V gene TRBV5-1; tentative D call: TRBD1 (6 bases). The CDR3 is 15 amino acids. Germline assignment: CDR1 SGHRS and CDR2 YFSETQ. V was pared by 1 base and J by 3 bases, with 13 bases between.

V is TRBV6-5 and J is TRBJ1-4; no firm D call. The length of the CDR3 is 13 residues. The germline V gene has CDR1 MNHEY and CDR2 SVGAGI. Trimming left V 4 bases short and J 4 bases short, with 7 bases between. The CDR3 coding sequence is TGTGCCAGCAGTTTGGCCATTAATGAAAAACTGTTTTTT. Protein: CASSLAINEKLFF.

This clone was counted once. This chain uses TRBV5-8 with TRBJ2-2; 7 nucleotides align to TRBD2. The CDR3 is 13 amino acids. V shed 6 bases, J shed 7 bases, and the junction held 6 bases outside the gene matches. Germline V lookup: CDR1 SGHTS, CDR2 YDEGEE. CDR3 nucleotides: TGTGCCAGCACGGGAGGAGGCGTCGGGGAGCTGTTTTTT. It is translated as CASTGGGVGELFF.

The genes are TRBV4-1 and TRBJ2-1; TRBD2 might be the D (5 bases). The CDR3 totals 16 residues. V was trimmed by 2 bases and J by 3 bases, leaving 14 bases between them. In germline, CDR1 is MGHRA, CDR2 YSYEKL. The CDR3 DNA reads TGCGCCAGCAGCCAACGAACTACGGGGATCTACAATGAGCAGTTCTTC. Protein: CASSQRTTGIYNEQFF.

V gene TRBV2 combines with J gene TRBJ2-3; TRBD2 aligns across 7 bases. The CDR3 covers 13 residues. J was trimmed by 10 bases and V by 4 bases; bases with no gene match: 8. The germline CDR1 and CDR2 sequences are SNHLY and FYNNEI. The CDR3 coding sequence is TGTGCCAGCAGTGGCAGACTAGCCGGGGCGCAGTATTTT. This translates into CASSGRLAGAQYF.

The sample holds one count of this clone. This chain joins TRBV19 and TRBJ2-5; D may be TRBD2 (6 bases). V shed 0 bases and J shed 1 base, with 9 bases lying between them. CDR3 length: 15 residues. Germline-derived CDR1 and CDR2 are LNHDA and SQIVND (reference sequence). The CDR3 sequence: CASSIDEGGQETQYF. Written as DNA, the CDR3 is TGTGCCAGTAGTATAGATGAGGGAGGCCAAGAGACCCAGTACTTC.

The J gene is TRBJ2-1, the V gene TRBV7-2; D is undetermined. Deletions cut 1 base from V and 2 bases from J, with 9 bases between. The germline V gene encodes CDR1 SGHTA and CDR2 FQGNSA. CDR3 length equals 15 residues. The CDR3: CASSLVSKTYNEQFF. Here the CDR3 DNA reads TGTGCCAGCAGCTTAGTGAGCAAAACCTACAATGAGCAGTTCTTC.

The gene calls are TRBV14 and TRBJ2-1; 12 bases are a match to TRBD2. V shed 2 bases and J 7 bases; nucleotides not matched to a gene: 9. In germline, CDR1 is SGHDN, CDR2 FVKESK. This CDR3 spans 17 amino acids. The CDR3 is CASSQRLAGVIRNEQFF. CDR3 coding DNA: TGTGCCAGCAGCCAAAGACTAGCGGGAGTAATTAGGAATGAGCAGTTCTTC.

The chain employs TRBV3-1 (or the pseudogene TRBV3-2) and TRBJ2-7; TRBD2 matches 9 bases. The CDR3 runs 13 residues. V shed 7 bases and J 2 bases; nucleotides not matched to a gene: 3. Germline CDR1 is LGHDT and CDR2 is YNNKEL (reference sequence). The DNA for the CDR3 is TGTGCCAGCAAAATAGCGGGAGCCTACGAGCAGTACTTC. Translation gives CASKIAGAYEQYF.

The V gene is TRBV19, the J gene TRBJ2-7; TRBD2 might be the D (6 bases). Germline V CDR1 and CDR2: LNHDA, SQIVND (reference sequence). The CDR3 runs to 12 residues. V was cut by 3 bases and J by 6 bases, with 9 bases left in between. The CDR3 region is CASSMGGGEQYF. DNA of the CDR3: TGTGCCAGTAGTATGGGGGGTGGCGAGCAGTACTTC.

The rearrangement uses TRBV3-1 (or the pseudogene TRBV3-2) and TRBJ2-1, with 11 positions matching TRBD2. Germline CDR1 LGHDT, CDR2 YNNKEL (reference sequence). This CDR3 has 11 residues. The V gene end was trimmed by 4 bases and the J gene end by 16 bases; junction bases not matched to a gene: 3. DNA of the CDR3: TGTGCCAGCAGCCCGACTAGCGGGGAATTCTTC. Protein product: CASSPTSGEFF.

V usage is TRBV5-8 and J usage is TRBJ2-7, with D unclear. The CDR3 length is 13 residues. Between the trimmed V and J ends, which lost 1 base and 3 bases, there was a span of 8 bases. Germline assignment: CDR1 SGHTS and CDR2 YDEGEE. The CDR3 region has the DNA TGTGCCAGCAGCTTGAACAGAGACTACGAGCAGTACTTC. Encoded protein: CASSLNRDYEQYF.

This chain joins TRBV9 and TRBJ2-3; D not certain. V dropped 1 base and J dropped 2 bases, with 8 bases sitting between them. This CDR3 region has 14 residues. CDR1 is SGDLS, CDR2 YYNGEE, per germline. CDR3 sequence reads: CASSVSPSTDTQYF. The CDR3 DNA reads as TGTGCCAGCAGCGTATCCCCTTCCACAGATACGCAGTATTTT.

The chain combines TRBV7-6 with TRBJ1-1; 7 bases line up with TRBD1. Germline loops: CDR1 SGHVS, CDR2 FNYEAQ. This CDR3 region has 14 residues. V lost 6 bases and J lost 0; bases outside the gene matches: 4. CDR3 sequence reads: CASSYRGLNTEAFF. CDR3 DNA: TGTGCCAGCAGTTACAGGGGACTGAACACTGAAGCTTTCTTT.

V gene TRBV21-1 combines with J gene TRBJ2-5; the D segment call TRBD1 is taken from the table without a DNA check. TRBV21-1 is annotated as a pseudogene. This CDR3 has 15 residues. The CDR3 DNA sequence: TGTGCCAGCAGCGAGACAGCATTCCACCAAGAGACCCAGTACTTC. This codes for CASSETAFHQETQYF.

This chain uses TRBV7-8 with TRBJ2-2, with TRBD2 matching 12 bases. This CDR3 has 17 residues. With 5 bases clipped from V and 1 base from J, the junction kept 5 bases outside the gene matches. CDR1 is SGHVS, CDR2 FQNEAQ, per germline. This CDR3 is CASSPRTSGMNTGELFF. The CDR3 bases are TGTGCCAGCAGCCCCAGGACTAGCGGGATGAACACCGGGGAGCTGTTTTTT.

The rearrangement uses TRBV28 and TRBJ2-1; TRBD1 is a possible D gene (5 bases). Per the germline V gene, CDR1 is MDHEN and CDR2 is SYDVKM. The CDR3 contains 15 residues. V lost 5 bases and J 0 bases, leaving 11 bases between the germline ends. CDR3 sequence reads: CASSPDSSSYNEQFF. The CDR3 DNA reads TGTGCCAGCAGTCCCGACAGCAGCTCCTACAATGAGCAGTTCTTC.

J is TRBJ2-3 and V is TRBV3-1 (or the pseudogene TRBV3-2); a weak D match, TRBD2 (6 bases). V dropped 1 base and J dropped 1 base, with 9 bases sitting between them. The germline gives CDR1 LGHDT, CDR2 YNNKEL (reference sequence). This CDR3 is 15 amino acids long. CDR3 DNA: TGTGCCAGCAGCCAAGCGGGAGTTGGCACAGATACGCAGTATTTT. Amino acid sequence: CASSQAGVGTDTQYF.

The chain carries TRBV19 and TRBJ2-7; D possibly corresponds to TRBD2 (5 bases). The ends were cut back, 8 bases at V and 6 bases at J, with 17 bases in the middle. CDR3 length: 13 amino acids. CDR1 LNHDA and CDR2 SQIVND come from the germline V gene (reference sequence). CDR3 sequence (DNA): TGTGCCAGTGCTAGCCTCGGCGCTGGCGAGCAGTACTTC. Its translation is CASASLGAGEQYF.

The CDR3 region has the DNA TGTGCCAGCAGCCAATACGCTCGGGGAAACTATGGCTACACCTTC. Its protein product is CASSQYARGNYGYTF. The chain links TRBV7-9 to TRBJ1-2, with D unresolved. Trimming shortened V by 5 bases and J by 2 bases, and 15 bases separated the two germline ends. Germline-derived CDR1 and CDR2 are SEHNR and FQNEAQ (reference sequence). The CDR3 sequence is 15 residues long.

The rearrangement joins TRBV18 to TRBJ2-5, with D tentatively TRBD2 (5 bases). V was trimmed by 0 bases and J by 1 base, leaving 12 bases between them. This CDR3 comprises 16 residues. Germline V lookup: CDR1 KGHSH, CDR2 LQKENI. The DNA of the CDR3 is TGTGCCAGCTCACCACCGGGAGACCGCCGCCAAGAGACCCAGTACTTC. Its protein is CASSPPGDRRQETQYF.

This clone has just one count. The V gene is TRBV19, the J gene TRBJ2-1, with TRBD2 identical over 7 bases. The CDR3 spans 15 residues. V dropped 7 bases and J dropped 5; count of bases not matched to a gene: 11. From germline, CDR1 is LNHDA and CDR2 SQIVND (reference sequence). DNA for the CDR3: TGTGCCAGTAAACCTAATAGCGGGTTTAACAATGAGCAGTTCTTC. Protein sequence: CASKPNSGFNNEQFF. The full variable domain, completed using reference TRBV19 and TRBJ2-1, is DGGITQSPKYLFRKEGQNVTLSCEQNLNHDAMYWYRQDPGQGLRLIYYSQIVNDFQKGDIAEGYSVSREKKESFPLTVTSAQKNPTAFYLCASKPNSGFNNEQFFGPGTRLTVL.

This chain connects TRBV7-9 to TRBJ2-1; D call uncertain. The CDR3 is made up of 13 amino acids. V was clipped by 5 bases and J by 6 bases, with 11 bases between them. CDR1 and CDR2 (germline): SEHNR, FQNEAQ (reference sequence). This chain's CDR3 is CASSPHSINEQFF. In DNA form, the CDR3 reads TGTGCCAGCAGCCCCCACTCGATCAATGAGCAGTTCTTC.

This clone was detected a few times. The rearrangement links TRBV10-3 to TRBJ1-1; D is unresolved. V lost 4 bases to trimming and J lost 0 bases, with 9 bases between them. Germline CDR1 reads ENHRY; CDR2 reads SYGVKD. The CDR3 covers 14 residues. This CDR3 reads CAISVGRLNTEAFF. The DNA of the CDR3 is TGTGCCATCAGTGTGGGCAGGTTGAACACTGAAGCTTTCTTT.